One sample yielded the 4 T cell receptor beta chains listed below, sequenced in a study of blood T cells in healthy people across ages. The second PCR ran about 6 to 12 cycles with a sample-barcoded 5' primer and J-beta primers. In TCRdb, the 5' RACE reads were re-called with MiXCR into one record per CDR3 protein. Among about 290,000 distinct CDR3 sequences listed, roughly 27% were seen once. Material: blood. Every receptor here comes from a woman in her sixties or seventies in good health.

This sequence joins TRBV29-1 and TRBJ2-4; weak D call: TRBD2 (6 bases). The CDR3 extends over 13 amino acids. From germline, CDR1 is SQVTM and CDR2 ANQGSEA. The CDR3 protein is CIGDRDSRNIQYF. CDR3 DNA: TGCATCGGGGACCGGGACTCCCGAAACATTCAGTACTTC.

The chain employs TRBV19 and TRBJ2-2; 7 bases fit TRBD1. The length of the CDR3 is 14 residues. Germline V gene sequence: CDR1 LNHDA, CDR2 SQIVND (reference sequence). J lost 5 bases, V lost 2 bases, and 2 bases had no gene match. Written as DNA, the CDR3 is TGTGCCAGTAGTATAAGGGACAGAACCGGGGAGCTGTTTTTT. Translating it yields CASSIRDRTGELFF.

This clonotype has a count of ten or more. This chain links TRBV29-1 with TRBJ2-5; possibly TRBD1 for D (6 bases). The germline V gene has CDR1 SQVTM and CDR2 ANQGSEA. This CDR3 is 14 amino acids long. Trimming removed 7 bases at V and 4 bases at J, with 19 bases between. The CDR3 sequence is CSGVPGQLGETQYF. In nucleotides, the CDR3 is TGCAGCGGTGTACCGGGACAATTGGGAGAGACCCAGTACTTC.

This clonotype was observed a few times. The rearrangement links TRBV7-9 to TRBJ2-5; TRBD1 matches 8 bases. The length of the CDR3 is 16 residues. Germline V gives CDR1 SEHNR, CDR2 FQNEAQ (reference sequence). The ends lost 2 bases at V and 5 bases at J; junction bases unmatched: 10. CDR3 sequence reads: CASSLLYQGAGETQYF. For the CDR3, the DNA is TGTGCCAGCAGCTTACTTTATCAGGGGGCAGGGGAGACCCAGTACTTC.